This T cell receptor (beta chain) originates from a study of blood T cell repertoires in COVID-19 (dated by TCRdb to about 2020). Study-level background: Samples from collaborators originated in the United States, Italy and Spain and spanned both the acute and convalescent phases of COVID-19. Where available, HLA class I and class II types were obtained from metadata supplied by the sample provider rather than from assay-based typing. Subjects who had been exposed to COVID-19, were actively infected with it, or had recovered from it provided the deeply sampled blood TCRbeta repertoires that made up the dataset. The prospective study material was composed of cDNA or gDNA derived from T cells, B-cell-depleted T cells, or PBMCs. The repertoires were released in a freely available public database intended as a resource for research on the immune response to SARS-CoV-2. Samples were obtained from the ongoing ImmuneRACE study (first 160 participants) and from 1,000 to 1,500 subjects provided by 6 global collaborators. A de-identified subject ID, COVID-19 status, age in years and sex were almost always included in the sample metadata.

To note about this clone: There is no known antigen for this receptor. Base qualities are missing; no much larger clone stands one base away.

General conclusions and limits of the study: Clinical and demographic metadata were provided uncurated, with the amount varying by source and participant.

Based on the germline V gene (reference sequence), the CDR1 and CDR2 sequences are SSHAT and FNYEAQ. The CDR3 runs 17 amino acids, cysteine and phenylalanine included. Here the CDR3 DNA is all that survives: 51 bases in frame from base 1. Trimming removed 5 bases from V and 2 bases from J, leaving 19 bases between the germline ends. In Seattle, one collaborating source enrolled patients while the infection was active and tracked those patients longitudinally over the course of disease. The collaborating institutions used their own protocols to collect whole blood in K2EDTA tubes. For TCRbeta analysis, collaborator samples were shipped as frozen whole blood, as isolated PBMCs, or as DNA extracted from either sample type. The immunoSEQ Assay, a bias-controlled multiplex PCR, was used to amplify TCRbeta CDR3 regions from genomic DNA. On the study's bioinformatics: Within the assay, amplification of reference gene primers was used to estimate how many nucleated cells each sample contained. To quantify the absolute abundance of each unique TCRbeta CDR3 rearrangement, sequence reads were collapsed and filtered. For each sample, productive Simpson clonality was calculated as the square root of Simpson's diversity index over productive rearrangements. In its TCRdb copy, this immuneACCESS table keeps in-frame sequences only and misses some clones. Where compared with another copy, unresolved V genes explain less than half of these, and the others have no known cause. V, J and clone size reflect that table, while D and trimming were determined from the DNA. This sample holds some 170,000 clones; approximately 83% were observed only once. The top ten clonotypes cover about 7% of the sample.

This sequence uses TRBV7-7 and TRBJ2-1; TRBD2 might be the D gene, on 5 matching bases. This TCR came from a woman aged 40 to 50 with COVID-19, enrolled during active disease. Sequencing input: peripheral blood. The CDR3 has the sequence CASSPPGSWATYNEQFF. The bases are TGTGCCAGCAGCCCCCCGGGGTCCTGGGCCACCTACAATGAGCAGTTCTTC.